This TCR beta chain is from a study of T cell responses to AZD1222 COVID-19 vaccine. Findings and limits, study-wide: Most donors were white British, females outnumbered males, and clonal diversity was possibly underestimated. Of spike-specific TCRs, nearly half reportedly target regions left unmutated in variants. Researchers took repertoire samples only after the peak T cell response had come.

Profiled with immunoSEQ multiplex PCR; TCRdb holds only in-frame clones, not every one. The table shows 95,000 to 150,000 clones, with around 88% occurring only once. The CDR3 length is 16 residues. Trimming at V came to 3 bases and at J to 10 bases, leaving 11 bases not matched to a gene. The V gene's germline CDR1 is MNHNS and CDR2 SASEGT. Notes on this clone: Its antigen is not identified.

The receptor was derived from an adult in good health. The sample was peripheral blood, taken on day 0 of AZD1222 vaccination. The V call is TRBV6-1, the J call TRBJ1-5; 11 bases are shared with TRBD1. As DNA, the CDR3 is TGTGCCAGCAGTGACCGGGACAGGGGGGCCCCCTATCCCCAGCATTTT. It is translated as CASSDRDRGAPYPQHF.